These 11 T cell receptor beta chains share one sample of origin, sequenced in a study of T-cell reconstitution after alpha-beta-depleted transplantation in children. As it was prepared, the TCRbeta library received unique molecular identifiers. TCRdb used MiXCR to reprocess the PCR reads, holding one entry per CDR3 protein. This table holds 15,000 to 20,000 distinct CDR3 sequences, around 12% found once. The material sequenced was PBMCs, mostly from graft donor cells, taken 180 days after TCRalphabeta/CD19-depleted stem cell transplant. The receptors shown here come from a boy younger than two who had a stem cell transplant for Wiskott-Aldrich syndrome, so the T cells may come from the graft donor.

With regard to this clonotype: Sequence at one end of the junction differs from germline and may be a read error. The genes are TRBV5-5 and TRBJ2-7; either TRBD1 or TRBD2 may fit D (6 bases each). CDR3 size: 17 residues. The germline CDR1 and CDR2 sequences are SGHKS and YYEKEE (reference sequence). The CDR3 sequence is CATSLVPGSGGIREQYF. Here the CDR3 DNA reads TGTGCCACCAGCTTGGTCCCCGGGTCCGGGGGCATACGCGAGCAGTACTTC. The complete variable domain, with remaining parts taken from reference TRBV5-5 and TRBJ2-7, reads DAGVTQSPTHLIKTRGQQVTLRCSPISGHKSVSWYQQVLGQGPQFIFQYYEKEERGRGNFPDRFSARQFPNYSSELNVNALLLGDSALYLCATSLVPGSGGIREQYFGPGTRLTVT.

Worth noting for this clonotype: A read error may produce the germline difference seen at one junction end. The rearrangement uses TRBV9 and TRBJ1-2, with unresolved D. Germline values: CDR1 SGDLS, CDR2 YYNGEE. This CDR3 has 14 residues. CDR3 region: CAGSWTDYSYGYTF. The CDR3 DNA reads TGTGCCGGCAGCTGGACGGATTATAGCTATGGCTACACCTTC.

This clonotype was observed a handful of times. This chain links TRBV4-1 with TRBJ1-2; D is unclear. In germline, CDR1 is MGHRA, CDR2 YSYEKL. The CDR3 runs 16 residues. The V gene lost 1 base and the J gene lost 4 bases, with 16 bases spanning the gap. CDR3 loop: CASSQARARTIYGYTF. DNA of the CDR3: TGCGCCAGCAGCCAAGCCCGGGCCAGAACTATCTATGGCTACACCTTC.

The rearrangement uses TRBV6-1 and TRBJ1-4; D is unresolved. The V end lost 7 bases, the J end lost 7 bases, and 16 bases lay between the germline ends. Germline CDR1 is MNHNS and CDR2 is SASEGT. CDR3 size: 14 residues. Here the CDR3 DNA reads TGTGCCAGCACCCAGTTACAGAGAAGTGAAAAACTGTTTTTT. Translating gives CASTQLQRSEKLFF.

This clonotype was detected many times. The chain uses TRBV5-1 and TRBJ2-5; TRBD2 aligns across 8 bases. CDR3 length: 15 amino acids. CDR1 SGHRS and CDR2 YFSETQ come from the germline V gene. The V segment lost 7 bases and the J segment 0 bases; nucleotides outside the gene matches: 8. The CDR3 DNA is TGCGCCAGCCACCTACTGACTAGCGACCAAGAGACCCAGTACTTC. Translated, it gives CASHLLTSDQETQYF.

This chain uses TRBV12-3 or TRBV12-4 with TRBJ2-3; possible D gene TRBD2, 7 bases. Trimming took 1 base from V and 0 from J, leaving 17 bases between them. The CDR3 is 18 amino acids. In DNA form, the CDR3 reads TGTGCCAGCAGTTTAGAGTTGCGGGGGAGGGGGAGCACAGATACGCAGTATTTT. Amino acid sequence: CASSLELRGRGSTDTQYF.

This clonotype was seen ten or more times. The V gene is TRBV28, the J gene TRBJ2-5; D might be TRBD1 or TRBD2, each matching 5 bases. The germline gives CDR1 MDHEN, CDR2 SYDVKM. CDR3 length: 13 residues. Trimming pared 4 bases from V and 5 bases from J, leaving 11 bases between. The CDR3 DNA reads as TGTGCCAGCAGTTCCGGGGCCGGGGAGACCCAGTACTTC. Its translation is CASSSGAGETQYF.

The CDR3: CSARRLTGTDSPLHF. CDR3 nucleotides: TGCAGTGCTCGGCGCCTGACAGGGACGGATTCACCCCTCCACTTT. The chain links TRBV20-1 to TRBJ1-6, with 7 nucleotides matching TRBD1. This CDR3 contains 15 residues. The ends lost 5 bases at V and 8 bases at J; junction bases unmatched: 12. CDR1 and CDR2 (germline): DFQATT, SNEGSKA (reference sequence).

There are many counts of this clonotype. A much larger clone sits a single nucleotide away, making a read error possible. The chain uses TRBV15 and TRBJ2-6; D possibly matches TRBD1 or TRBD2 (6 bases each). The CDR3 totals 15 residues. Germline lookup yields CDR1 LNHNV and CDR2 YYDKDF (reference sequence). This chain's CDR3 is CATSITGRGANGLTF. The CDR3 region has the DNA TGTGCCACCAGCATCACTGGTAGGGGGGCCAACGGCCTGACTTTC. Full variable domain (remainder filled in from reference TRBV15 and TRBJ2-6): DAMVIQNPRYQVTQFGKPVTLSCSQTLNHNVMYWYQQKSSQAPKLLFHYYDKDFNNEADTPDNFQSRRPNTSFCFLDIRSPGLGDTAMYLCATSITGRGANGLTFGAGSRLTVL.

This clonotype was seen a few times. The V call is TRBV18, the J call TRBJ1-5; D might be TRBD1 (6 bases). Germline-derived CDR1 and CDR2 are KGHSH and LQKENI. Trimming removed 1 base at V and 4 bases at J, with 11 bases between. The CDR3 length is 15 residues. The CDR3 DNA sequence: TGTGCCAGCTCACCACGGGGGCAGGGGAATCAGCCCCAGCATTTT. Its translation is CASSPRGQGNQPQHF.

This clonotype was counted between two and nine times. The CDR3 loop reads CASSDRGGSNQPQHF. The CDR3 nucleotides are TGTGCCAGCAGTGACCGGGGGGGAAGCAATCAGCCCCAGCATTTT. This sequence joins TRBV25-1 and TRBJ1-5; a possible D gene is TRBD1 (5 bases). Between the trimmed V and J ends, which lost 3 bases and 1 base, there was a span of 10 bases. In germline, CDR1 is MGHDK, CDR2 SYGVNS. The CDR3 consists of 15 residues.